This entry lists 12 T cell receptor beta chains sequenced from one sample in a study of human versus mouse CDR3 diversity and MHC coevolution. Produced via immunoSEQ multiplex PCR; TCRdb's table is partial and in-frame only. Of fewer than 80,000 clones detected, about nine tenths appear once; the ten largest clones hold over 0.12%. Input material: naive CD4+ T cells from blood. Subset denoted: CD45RO-negative CD62L-positive naive CD4 T cells. Source of these receptors: a person between 25 and 69 years old in good health.

This chain links TRBV7-3 with TRBJ1-1; 7 bases match TRBD1. Trimming at V came to 5 bases and at J to 0 bases, leaving 3 bases not matched to a gene. CDR3 size: 14 residues. Germline CDR1 and CDR2: SGHTA and FQGTGA. The CDR3 region is CASSQQGMNTEAFF. CDR3 nucleotides: TGTGCCAGCAGCCAACAGGGGATGAACACTGAAGCTTTCTTT.

V usage is TRBV29-1 and J usage is TRBJ1-4, with 10 nucleotides matching TRBD1. The CDR3 runs to 14 residues. The V gene's germline CDR1 is SQVTM and CDR2 ANQGSEA. The J segment lost 7 bases and the V segment lost 4 bases, leaving 6 bases of the junction unmatched. This chain's CDR3 is CSVGLGTGAEKLFF. The DNA for the CDR3 is TGCAGCGTTGGCCTTGGGACAGGGGCTGAAAAACTGTTTTTT. Full variable domain (rest looked up from reference TRBV29-1 and TRBJ1-4): SAVISQKPSRDICQRGTSLTIQCQVDSQVTMMFWYRQQPGQSLTLIATANQGSEATYESGFVIDKFPISRPNLTFSTLTVSNMSPEDSSIYLCSVGLGTGAEKLFFGSGTQLSVL.

This clone was seen once. The chain uses TRBV7-9 and TRBJ1-1; no clear D. CDR3 size: 12 residues. Trimming took 5 bases from V and 6 from J, leaving 10 bases between them. From germline, CDR1 is SEHNR and CDR2 FQNEAQ (reference sequence). DNA of the CDR3: TGTGCCAGCAGCACCCCTAGAGCTGAAGCTTTCTTT. The encoded protein is CASSTPRAEAFF.

A single count supports this clone. The chain links TRBV5-5 to TRBJ2-3; D perhaps matches TRBD2 (5 bases). Deletions cut 3 bases from V and 1 base from J, with 12 bases between. The germline CDR1 and CDR2 sequences are SGHKS and YYEKEE (reference sequence). The CDR3 is 15 amino acids. CDR3 sequence reads: CASSSSWRRTDTQYF. CDR3 sequence (DNA): TGTGCCAGCAGCTCCTCTTGGAGGCGCACAGATACGCAGTATTTT.

The rearrangement joins TRBV6-1 to TRBJ2-5; 8 bases fit TRBD1. CDR1 is MNHNS and CDR2 is SASEGT in the germline V gene. V gave up 10 bases and J gave up 2 bases; unmatched junction bases: 9. This CDR3 has 14 amino acids. DNA of the CDR3: TGTGCCACCACCAAGGACAGGGCACAAGAGACCCAGTACTTC. Protein sequence: CATTKDRAQETQYF.

The CDR3 sequence is CATKPRGGYEQYF. CDR3 in DNA: TGTGCCACCAAACCCAGGGGCGGCTACGAGCAGTACTTC. The rearrangement joins TRBV19 to TRBJ2-7, with a possible D match to TRBD1 (6 bases). The CDR3 contains 13 residues. Trimming took off 10 bases at V and 3 bases at J, with 16 bases between the two ends. Germline V gene sequence: CDR1 LNHDA, CDR2 SQIVND (reference sequence).

The chain recombines TRBV29-1 with TRBJ1-3; unclear D gene. The germline V and J ends were trimmed by 7 bases and 2 bases, with 12 bases remaining between them. Germline V lookup: CDR1 SQVTM, CDR2 ANQGSEA. The CDR3 runs 13 residues. CDR3 loop: CSATPSAGNTIYF. As DNA, the CDR3 is TGCAGCGCTACCCCGAGCGCTGGAAACACCATATATTTT.

The chain combines TRBV19 with TRBJ1-2; TRBD1 aligns across 7 bases. V dropped 5 bases and J dropped 7; count of bases not matched to a gene: 7. CDR1 and CDR2 (germline): LNHDA, SQIVND (reference sequence). There are 13 residues in the CDR3. DNA for the CDR3: TGTGCCAGTAGTTCCCAGGGGGTTTCTGGCTACACCTTC. Translation gives CASSSQGVSGYTF.

The rearrangement uses TRBV19 and TRBJ2-1; TRBD2 matches 8 bases. Looked up from germline, CDR1 is LNHDA and CDR2 is SQIVND (reference sequence). J gave up 4 bases and V 1 base, and 12 bases lay outside the gene matches. The CDR3 extends over 18 amino acids. As DNA, the CDR3 is TGTGCCAGTAGTATAGCTACCCGAACTAGCGGCCCATACAATGAGCAGTTCTTC. Its protein is CASSIATRTSGPYNEQFF.

V is TRBV4-1 and J is TRBJ2-5, with 12 bases that match TRBD2. The V and J ends lost 1 base and 2 bases, in that order; junction bases with no gene match: 2. The CDR3 has 16 residues. The V gene's germline CDR1 is MGHRA and CDR2 YSYEKL. CDR3 in amino acids: CASSQGLAGGQETQYF. The CDR3 DNA reads TGCGCCAGCAGCCAAGGGCTAGCGGGGGGGCAAGAGACCCAGTACTTC.

The genes are TRBV4-1 and TRBJ2-7; TRBD1 agrees at 7 bases. The CDR3 has 14 residues. Germline CDR1 reads MGHRA; CDR2 reads YSYEKL. The V segment lost 2 bases and the J segment 6 bases; nucleotides outside the gene matches: 7. In DNA, the CDR3 is TGCGCCAGCAGCCAAACCTTTGACAGGGTCGAGCAGTACTTC. Translation: CASSQTFDRVEQYF.

V usage is TRBV9 and J usage is TRBJ2-5; 7 nucleotides line up with TRBD2. The J call is in doubt because the DNA end fits TRBJ2-7 better. CDR3 length equals 13 residues. Germline CDR1 SGDLS, CDR2 YYNGEE. CDR3 residues: CASSVGGSYEQYF. The CDR3 DNA is TGTGCCAGCAGCGTTGGCGGGAGCTACGAGCAGTACTTC.